Below are 16 T cell receptor beta chains sequenced from a single sample in a study of T cell responses to AZD1222 COVID-19 vaccine. Sequencing used immunoSEQ multiplex PCR; TCRdb keeps in-frame clones, though not all of them. The table shows approximately 160,000 clones, with 85% to 95% occurring only once. Sequenced here: peripheral blood, sampled on day 0 of AZD1222 vaccination. These receptor sequences come from an adult in good health.

The chain recombines TRBV3-1 (or the pseudogene TRBV3-2) with TRBJ1-2; 9 bases match TRBD1. The CDR3 loop spans 16 amino acids. V was clipped by 1 base and J by 5 bases; unmatched bases: 8. CDR1 and CDR2 from the germline V gene are LGHDT and YNNKEL (reference sequence). The DNA of the CDR3 is TGTGCCAGCAGCCAAGCTCACCCGGGACAGGGATATGGCTACACCTTC. Its protein product is CASSQAHPGQGYGYTF.

This chain joins TRBV7-2 and TRBJ2-3; TRBD2 aligns across 7 bases. From germline, CDR1 is SGHTA and CDR2 FQGNSA. Germline trimming cut 2 bases from V and 6 bases from J; bases unmatched to any gene: 17. CDR3 length equals 18 residues. DNA for the CDR3: TGTGCCAGCAGCTTATTCCAGCGGGGCCCTACAAATCCTGATACGCAGTATTTT. It specifies CASSLFQRGPTNPDTQYF.

The chain combines TRBV6-2 or TRBV6-3 with TRBJ1-1; D is undetermined. The CDR3 spans 14 residues. V was shortened by 2 bases and J by 5 bases, with 12 bases between the two germline ends. From germline, CDR1 is MNHEY and CDR2 SVGEGT. The CDR3 loop reads CASSYTASGTEAFF. The CDR3 nucleotides read TGTGCCAGCAGTTACACCGCCAGTGGGACTGAAGCTTTCTTT.

V usage is TRBV24-1 and J usage is TRBJ2-1, with D unresolved. Looked up from germline, CDR1 is KGHDR and CDR2 is SFDVKD. The CDR3 has 11 amino acids. V was clipped by 5 bases and J by 5 bases, with 3 bases between them. CDR3 residues: CATSADNEQFF. The CDR3 nucleotides are TGTGCCACCAGTGCCGACAATGAGCAGTTCTTC.

The V gene is TRBV6-5, the J gene TRBJ2-7, with 14 bases lining up with TRBD2. The length of the CDR3 is 15 residues. Losses at the gene ends were 6 bases for V and 2 bases for J; bases not matched to a gene: 3. Germline assignment: CDR1 MNHEY and CDR2 SVGAGI. The DNA for the CDR3 is TGTGCCAGCAGGCGACTAGCGGGGGGGACCTACGAGCAGTACTTC. Residues: CASRRLAGGTYEQYF.

CDR3 sequence (DNA): TGTGCCAGCAGTGAAAGAGTTGGGACAGGGGGCAATAGGAATCAGCCCCAGCATTTT. As protein: CASSERVGTGGNRNQPQHF. The V and J genes are TRBV6-1 and TRBJ1-5, with 12 nucleotides matching TRBD1. The CDR3 is 19 amino acids. Germline loops: CDR1 MNHNS, CDR2 SASEGT. After removal of 2 bases from V and 4 bases from J, the junction contained 12 bases not matched to a gene.

This chain connects TRBV6-5 to TRBJ1-1; D perhaps matches TRBD1 (5 bases). This CDR3 has 12 residues. Germline loops: CDR1 MNHEY, CDR2 SVGAGI. Trimming removed 0 bases from V and 11 bases from J, with 10 bases in between. The CDR3 region has the DNA TGTGCCAGCAGTTACTCAGGGACTTTGGCTTTCTTT. Residues: CASSYSGTLAFF.

The V call is TRBV20-1, the J call TRBJ1-3; D is undetermined. CDR1 and CDR2 from the germline V gene are DFQATT and SNEGSKA (reference sequence). The CDR3 is 11 residues long. The V gene lost 3 bases and the J gene lost 4 bases, with 4 bases spanning the gap. The CDR3: CSASTGNTIYF. Written as DNA, the CDR3 is TGCAGTGCTAGTACCGGAAACACCATATATTTT.

The V call is TRBV9, the J call TRBJ2-2, with 13 bases matching TRBD2. Germline assignment: CDR1 SGDLS and CDR2 YYNGEE. J gave up 3 bases and V 3 bases, and 8 bases lay outside the gene matches. The CDR3 extends over 18 amino acids. The CDR3 DNA reads TGTGCCAGCAGCGATACTAGCGGGGGGGCCTTGCACACCGGGGAGCTGTTTTTT. This encodes CASSDTSGGALHTGELFF.

CDR3 region: CASSQGPFGANQPQHF. In DNA form, the CDR3 reads TGTGCCAGCAGCCAAGGACCGTTCGGAGCCAATCAGCCCCAGCATTTT. This chain connects TRBV3-1 (or the pseudogene TRBV3-2) to TRBJ1-5; no definite D call. CDR1 is LGHDT and CDR2 is YNNKEL in the germline V gene (reference sequence). This CDR3 spans 16 amino acids. Trimming took off 1 base at V and 3 bases at J, with 13 bases between the two ends.

CDR3 sequence reads: CASSPILGDSDGNTIYF. The CDR3 DNA is TGTGCCAGCTCACCAATCTTGGGGGACAGCGATGGAAACACCATATATTTT. The rearrangement links TRBV18 to TRBJ1-3; 7 nucleotides agree with TRBD1. CDR3 length equals 17 residues. Trimming removed 2 bases from V and 3 bases from J; junction bases left unmatched: 10. Germline V gene sequence: CDR1 KGHSH, CDR2 LQKENI.

The chain joins TRBV27 to TRBJ2-5; 9 bases agree with TRBD1. This CDR3 is built from 14 residues. Per the germline V gene, CDR1 is MNHEY and CDR2 is SMNVEV (reference sequence). V lost 5 bases and J lost 5; bases outside the gene matches: 6. The CDR3: CASSPWDREETQYF. For the CDR3, the DNA is TGTGCCAGCAGTCCGTGGGACAGGGAGGAGACCCAGTACTTC.

The chain has TRBV6-1 and TRBJ2-1; 11 positions agree with TRBD2. The trim removed 1 base at V and 0 bases at J, leaving 5 bases unmatched. The CDR3 consists of 18 residues. Germline assignment: CDR1 MNHNS and CDR2 SASEGT. CDR3 protein: CASSEGTSGPSSYNEQFF. The DNA for the CDR3 is TGTGCCAGCAGTGAAGGGACTAGCGGGCCAAGCTCCTACAATGAGCAGTTCTTC.

The chain carries TRBV7-9 and TRBJ1-2; D unresolved. Trimming took off 8 bases at V and 6 bases at J, with 7 bases between the two ends. The CDR3 is made up of 10 amino acids. Germline CDR1 and CDR2: SEHNR and FQNEAQ (reference sequence). The CDR3 region has the DNA TGTGCCAGCGGGCAGCATGGCTACACCTTC. Amino acid sequence: CASGQHGYTF.

The genes are TRBV7-3 and TRBJ1-1; the D is unclear. This CDR3 has 17 residues. Germline lookup yields CDR1 SGHTA and CDR2 FQGTGA. Trimming shortened V by 1 base and J by 2 bases, and 17 bases separated the two germline ends. This CDR3 reads CASSLIALLTPNTEAFF. In nucleotides, the CDR3 is TGTGCCAGCAGCTTAATTGCCCTACTCACCCCAAACACTGAAGCTTTCTTT.

The CDR3 nucleotides are TGTGCCTGGAGTGCAATGGCAGGGGTAGGCTACACCTTC. Amino acids: CAWSAMAGVGYTF. The chain employs TRBV30 and TRBJ1-2; TRBD1 is a possible D gene (6 bases). Trimming cost V 1 base and J 8 bases, with 14 bases left between them. The CDR3 consists of 13 residues. Germline CDR1 is GTSNPN and CDR2 is SVGIG (reference sequence). The full variable domain, with the rest looked up from reference TRBV30 and TRBJ1-2, is SQTIHQWPATLVQPVGSPLSLECTVEGTSNPNLYWYRQAAGRGLQLLFYSVGIGQISSEVPQNLSASRPQDRQFILSSKKLLLSDSGFYLCAWSAMAGVGYTFGSGTRLTVV.